Following are 23 T cell receptor beta chains from one sample sequenced in a study of molecular identifiers for immune sequencing clone quantification. TCRdb used MiXCR to reprocess the PCR reads, holding one entry per CDR3 protein. The sample carries some 65,000 distinct CDR3 sequences, roughly 18% recorded once. Sequenced sample: naive CD8+ T cells from blood, with Jurkat cell RNA spiked in. As to subset: FACS-sorted CD8+CD4-CCR7+CD45RA+ naive T cells. Receptor source: a human donor in good health. Some libraries in this study had Jurkat cell RNA spiked in.

This clonotype was observed many times. The chain employs TRBV12-3 or TRBV12-4 and TRBJ1-6; possible D gene TRBD1, 6 bases. The CDR3 is 13 residues long. V was shortened by 3 bases and J by 10 bases, with 10 bases between the two germline ends. The CDR3 nucleotides are TGTGCCAGCAGTTTCGAGGGGGACTCACCCCTCCACTTT. Amino acid sequence: CASSFEGDSPLHF.

The gene calls are TRBV20-1 and TRBJ2-2; D is unresolved. Germline CDR1 reads DFQATT; CDR2 reads SNEGSKA (reference sequence). Trimming shortened V by 3 bases and J by 0 bases, and 5 bases separated the two germline ends. The CDR3 is made up of 13 amino acids. CDR3 DNA: TGCAGTGCTAGCGGGCCGAACACCGGGGAGCTGTTTTTT. It yields the protein CSASGPNTGELFF.

In nucleotides, the CDR3 is TGCGCCAGCAGCCAAGGTCCGTTAGCGGTGACCTACGAGCAGTACTTC. Residues: CASSQGPLAVTYEQYF. The chain is built from TRBV4-1 and TRBJ2-7; a weak D match, TRBD2 (6 bases). The CDR3 contains 16 residues. The V end was cut by 1 base, the J end by 2 bases, with 15 bases between. CDR1 MGHRA and CDR2 YSYEKL come from the germline V gene.

This clonotype was picked up one time. Being one base from a much bigger clone, this may be a read error. The chain combines TRBV19 with TRBJ2-7; D gene uncertain. The CDR3 runs 15 residues. Germline CDR1 reads LNHDA; CDR2 reads SQIVND (reference sequence). Trimming took off 6 bases at V and 0 bases at J, with 15 bases between the two ends. CDR3 sequence (DNA): TGTGCCAGTAGCTTCGGGCAGACGGCCTCCTACGAGCAGTACTTC. This gives the protein CASSFGQTASYEQYF.

Note on this clonotype: One end of the junction varies from germline; a read error may be responsible. The rearrangement joins TRBV7-6 to TRBJ1-1; 7 positions agree with TRBD1. This CDR3 comprises 15 residues. Germline-derived CDR1 and CDR2 are SGHVS and FNYEAQ. The CDR3 loop reads CTSSPGTALNTEAFF. In nucleotides, the CDR3 is TGTACCAGCAGCCCTGGGACAGCATTGAACACTGAAGCTTTCTTT.

This clonotype was counted between two and nine times. Possible read error: a much larger clone is one base away. The gene calls are TRBV20-1 and TRBJ1-2; possibly TRBD1 for D (6 bases). The CDR3 is made up of 15 amino acids. CDR1 is DFQATT, CDR2 SNEGSKA, per germline (reference sequence). CDR3 residues: CGARPGQNPNYGYTF. The CDR3 bases are TGCGGTGCTAGGCCCGGACAGAATCCTAACTATGGCTACACCTTC.

This clonotype showed up many times. The genes are TRBV7-9 and TRBJ2-1, with 7 bases aligning to TRBD2. The CDR3 extends over 15 amino acids. Looked up from germline, CDR1 is SEHNR and CDR2 is FQNEAQ (reference sequence). Losses at the gene ends were 5 bases for V and 9 bases for J; bases not matched to a gene: 13. CDR3 sequence reads: CASSLLSTGGGEQFF. As DNA, the CDR3 is TGTGCCAGCAGCCTTTTATCGACGGGAGGCGGTGAGCAGTTCTTC.

This clonotype has a count of ten or more. V and J are TRBV28 and TRBJ1-2; D gene ambiguous. V dropped 3 bases and J dropped 5 bases, with 10 bases sitting between them. CDR3 length equals 13 residues. CDR1 is MDHEN and CDR2 is SYDVKM in the germline V gene. CDR3 bases: TGTGCCAGCAGTTTTGTACAGACTTATGGCTACACCTTC. Translation gives CASSFVQTYGYTF.

This clonotype was seen a handful of times. V is TRBV6-2 or TRBV6-3 and J is TRBJ2-7, with a tentative D call TRBD1 (5 bases). The CDR3 is 15 amino acids. V was pared by 6 bases and J by 3 bases, with 18 bases between. Germline V lookup: CDR1 MNHEY, CDR2 SVGEGT. The CDR3, as DNA: TGTGCCAGCAGCAGCGCCCAGGGTACGGTCTACGAGCAGTACTTC. This codes for CASSSAQGTVYEQYF.

There are many counts of this clonotype. The CDR3 loop reads CASSVVLRLADQSTQYF. The CDR3 DNA reads TGTGCCAGCAGCGTAGTTCTGAGACTAGCGGATCAAAGTACGCAGTATTTT. This chain uses TRBV9 with TRBJ2-3, with 9 bases aligning to TRBD2. The CDR3 is 17 residues long. Germline values: CDR1 SGDLS, CDR2 YYNGEE. After removal of 0 bases from V and 8 bases from J, the junction contained 13 bases not matched to a gene.

The count of this clonotype is one. A single base separates this from a much larger clone, so it may be a read error. This chain uses TRBV5-1 with TRBJ2-7, with 8 bases aligning to TRBD1. Germline trimming cut 7 bases from V and 5 bases from J; bases unmatched to any gene: 11. Germline values: CDR1 SGHRS, CDR2 YFSETQ. CDR3 length equals 14 residues. The CDR3 loop is CASGSRTGRDEQYF. CDR3 DNA sequence: TGCGCCAGCGGCTCACGGACAGGGCGGGACGAGCAGTACTTC.

The J gene is TRBJ2-1, the V gene TRBV29-1, with D maybe TRBD1 (5 bases). The CDR3 has 11 residues. The germline V gene encodes CDR1 SQVTM and CDR2 ANQGSEA. Trimming removed 2 bases from V and 8 bases from J, with 7 bases in between. CDR3 sequence: CSVEQGYEQFF. CDR3 DNA: TGCAGCGTTGAACAGGGCTATGAGCAGTTCTTC.

This clonotype was found many times. J is TRBJ2-2 and V is TRBV3-1, with D unresolved. The V gene lost 3 bases and the J gene lost 4 bases, with 12 bases spanning the gap. The length of the CDR3 is 15 residues. Germline CDR1 is LGHDT and CDR2 is YNNKEL (reference sequence). The CDR3 nucleotides read TGTGCCAGCAGCCACGCCTACCTGGCCACCGGGGAGCTGTTTTTT. It specifies CASSHAYLATGELFF.

In the case of this clonotype: This may arise from a read error, as a much more abundant clone is one base away. The chain carries TRBV2 and TRBJ2-7, with 12 bases lining up with TRBD1. From germline, CDR1 is SNHLY and CDR2 FYNNEI. V lost 7 bases to trimming and J lost 6 bases; unmatched junction nucleotides: 7. CDR3 length: 14 residues. CDR3: CASIGRDRGPEQYF. DNA of the CDR3: TGTGCCAGCATTGGAAGGGACAGGGGGCCCGAGCAGTACTTC.

This clonotype was counted between two and nine times. The rearrangement joins TRBV2 to TRBJ2-7; a possible D gene is TRBD2 (5 bases). Germline V gene data show CDR1 as SNHLY and CDR2 as FYNNEI. Trimming took 4 bases from V and 2 from J, leaving 12 bases between them. The CDR3 length is 14 residues. CDR3 in DNA: TGTGCCAGCAGTGTGGCGGGCCTAACCTACGAGCAGTACTTC. It codes for CASSVAGLTYEQYF. The full variable domain, its missing parts supplied by reference TRBV2 and TRBJ2-7, is EPEVTQTPSHQVTQMGQEVILRCVPISNHLYFYWYRQILGQKVEFLVSFYNNEISEKSEIFDDQFSVERPDGSNFTLKIRSTKLEDSAMYFCASSVAGLTYEQYFGPGTRLTVT.

This clonotype has a handful of counts. Since a much larger clone is just one base distant, this may be a read error. The chain uses TRBV5-6 and TRBJ2-3; possibly TRBD1 for D (5 bases). Germline-derived CDR1 and CDR2 are SGHDT and YYEEEE. There are 15 residues in the CDR3. V was cut by 0 bases and J by 2 bases, with 10 bases left in between. The CDR3 coding sequence is TGTGCCAGCAGCTTGGGGGGCAGGTTCACAGATACGCAGTATTTT. Protein product: CASSLGGRFTDTQYF.

This clonotype was detected many times. V gene TRBV7-9 combines with J gene TRBJ1-5; D is ambiguous. CDR1 is SEHNR and CDR2 is FQNEAQ in the germline V gene (reference sequence). V lost 4 bases, J lost 7 bases, and 17 bases lay in between. This CDR3 is 15 amino acids long. DNA of the CDR3: TGTGCCAGCAGCTATAGTATGTCCCTATACCAGCCCCAGCATTTT. It encodes CASSYSMSLYQPQHF.

This clonotype has at least ten counts. The chain combines TRBV24-1 with TRBJ2-1, with a weak D call TRBD2 (5 bases). Trimming shortened V by 0 bases and J by 9 bases, and 11 bases separated the two germline ends. The CDR3 length is 14 residues. Per the germline V gene, CDR1 is KGHDR and CDR2 is SFDVKD. The CDR3: CATSDLSGGFEQFF. The CDR3 DNA reads as TGTGCCACCAGTGATTTGAGTGGAGGCTTTGAGCAGTTCTTC.

Concerning this clonotype: One base away lies a much larger clone, so this may be a sequencing read error. V usage is TRBV20-1 and J usage is TRBJ2-5, with D perhaps matching TRBD1 (6 bases). Trimming stripped 0 bases from V and 3 bases from J, with 17 bases between. The CDR3 covers 16 residues. Per germline, CDR1 DFQATT and CDR2 SNEGSKA (reference sequence). CDR3 bases: TGCAGTGCTAGAGAACAGCTGGACAGAGTCAAAGAGACCCAGTACTTC. This sequence encodes CSAREQLDRVKETQYF.

Worth noting for this clonotype: This may be a read error: a much more frequent sequence differs by one nucleotide. The chain recombines TRBV6-6 with TRBJ2-4, with D perhaps being TRBD1 or TRBD2 (7 bases each). The germline V gene encodes CDR1 MNHNY and CDR2 SVGAGI (reference sequence). Trimming shortened V by 7 bases and J by 3 bases, and 16 bases separated the two germline ends. The CDR3 is made up of 15 amino acids. CDR3 in amino acids: CASMSTGEGKNIQYF. The CDR3 DNA sequence: TGTGCCAGCATGTCTACAGGGGAGGGCAAAAACATTCAGTACTTC.

This chain links TRBV12-3 or TRBV12-4 with TRBJ1-2; D unresolved. Trimming pared 5 bases from V and 8 bases from J, leaving 15 bases between. The CDR3 runs 13 residues. The CDR3 coding sequence is TGTGCCAGCAGTCAACAACTAAATGGCGGCTACACCTTC. This gives the protein CASSQQLNGGYTF.

Only a few counts were recorded for this clonotype. The chain joins TRBV20-1 to TRBJ2-1, with 11 bases that match TRBD2. Germline values: CDR1 DFQATT, CDR2 SNEGSKA (reference sequence). Trimming cost V 6 bases and J 0 bases; bases outside gene matches: 4. The CDR3 spans 15 residues. The CDR3 region is CSAPGLADSYNEQFF. CDR3 in DNA: TGCAGTGCGCCGGGACTAGCGGACTCCTACAATGAGCAGTTCTTC.

In its sample, this clonotype was seen many times. The chain links TRBV20-1 to TRBJ2-5; D is possibly TRBD2 (6 bases). The CDR3 length is 15 residues. V was shortened by 3 bases and J by 1 base, with 15 bases between the two germline ends. Germline CDR1 reads DFQATT; CDR2 reads SNEGSKA (reference sequence). The CDR3 bases are TGCAGTGCTAGCTCGCCGGGAGAGGTCCAAGAGACCCAGTACTTC. It encodes CSASSPGEVQETQYF.